The rows below give T cell receptor beta chains drawn from one sample of a study of blood T cells in healthy people across ages. Using its own MiXCR run on the 5' RACE reads, TCRdb lists one record per CDR3 protein. The sample consists of more than 1,400,000 distinct CDR3 sequences, roughly 40% of them appearing once. The sequenced sample was blood. The source is a woman under 30 in good health. Both conserved end residues are part of each CDR3. Fields, in order: D gene, J gene, clone size, V gene, CDR3 protein, CDR3 DNA. A D gene is named only where the DNA matches it firmly. Clone size appears in some rows only: once, few, many, or a class for an expanded clone.

d_call: -
j_call: TRBJ2-1
clone_size: few
v_call: TRBV12-3/TRBV12-4
cdr3_aa: CASSLDPLQVQFF
cdr3_nt: TGTGCCAGCAGTTTAGATCCGTTACAGGTGCAGTTCTTC

d_call: TRBD1
j_call: TRBJ2-1
clone_size: -
v_call: TRBV5-1
cdr3_aa: CASRPGQGLDEQFF
cdr3_nt: TGCGCCAGCCGCCCGGGACAGGGATTGGATGAGCAGTTCTTC

d_call: TRBD2
j_call: TRBJ2-4
clone_size: -
v_call: TRBV3-1
cdr3_aa: CTSSQGTSGTVSEQYF
cdr3_nt: TGTACCAGCAGCCAAGGGACTAGCGGGACTGTAAGTGAGCAGTACTTC

d_call: TRBD1
j_call: TRBJ1-2
clone_size: few
v_call: TRBV3-1
cdr3_aa: CASSPLGDRGWDGYGYTF
cdr3_nt: TGTGCCAGCAGCCCGCTTGGAGACAGGGGTTGGGATGGGTATGGCTACACCTTC

d_call: -
j_call: TRBJ1-5
clone_size: few
v_call: TRBV12-3/TRBV12-4
cdr3_aa: CASSESYSNQPQHF
cdr3_nt: TGTGCCAGCAGCGAAAGCTATAGCAATCAGCCCCAGCATTTT

d_call: TRBD1
j_call: TRBJ1-5
clone_size: -
v_call: TRBV6-5
cdr3_aa: CASGYTDRDQPQHF
cdr3_nt: TGTGCCAGCGGTTACACGGACAGGGATCAGCCCCAGCATTTT

d_call: -
j_call: TRBJ2-5
clone_size: -
v_call: TRBV2
cdr3_aa: CASGGNSYGQYF
cdr3_nt: TGTGCCAGCGGGGGTAACTCTTACGGGCAGTACTTC

d_call: -
j_call: TRBJ1-2
clone_size: -
v_call: TRBV5-1
cdr3_aa: CASSPPGTNGYTF
cdr3_nt: TGCGCCAGCAGCCCCCCGGGGACAAATGGCTACACCTTC

d_call: -
j_call: TRBJ2-1
clone_size: -
v_call: TRBV27
cdr3_aa: CASLLGREQFF
cdr3_nt: TGTGCCAGCCTTCTGGGCCGGGAGCAGTTCTTC

d_call: TRBD1
j_call: TRBJ2-5
clone_size: -
v_call: TRBV24-1
cdr3_aa: CATSGTGEYF
cdr3_nt: TGTGCCACCAGTGGGACAGGCGAGTACTTC

d_call: -
j_call: TRBJ2-1
clone_size: -
v_call: TRBV5-1
cdr3_aa: CASSRRERPYNEQFF
cdr3_nt: TGCGCCAGCAGCCGTCGGGAGCGCCCCTACAATGAGCAGTTCTTC

d_call: -
j_call: TRBJ2-1
clone_size: -
v_call: TRBV4-1
cdr3_aa: CASSQDPTWGNEQFF
cdr3_nt: TGCGCCAGCAGCCAAGACCCTACTTGGGGGAATGAGCAGTTCTTC

d_call: -
j_call: TRBJ2-7
clone_size: -
v_call: TRBV10-2
cdr3_aa: CASSESRLGSSYEQYF
cdr3_nt: TGCGCCAGCAGTGAGTCGCGGTTAGGCAGCTCCTACGAGCAGTACTTC

d_call: TRBD1
j_call: TRBJ2-1
clone_size: few
v_call: TRBV29-1
cdr3_aa: CSVRGQGTYNEQFF
cdr3_nt: TGCAGCGTCAGAGGACAGGGCACCTACAATGAGCAGTTCTTC

d_call: -
j_call: TRBJ1-1
clone_size: -
v_call: TRBV20-1
cdr3_aa: CSARPGRVGNTEAFF
cdr3_nt: TGCAGTGCTAGACCCGGTAGAGTAGGTAACACTGAAGCTTTCTTT

d_call: -
j_call: TRBJ1-1
clone_size: few
v_call: TRBV5-1
cdr3_aa: CASSLDGRSGTEAFF
cdr3_nt: TGCGCCAGCAGCTTGGATGGACGGTCGGGCACTGAAGCTTTCTTT

d_call: TRBD2
j_call: TRBJ2-3
clone_size: few
v_call: TRBV27
cdr3_aa: CASSLLTSGDHLSTDTQYF
cdr3_nt: TGTGCCAGCAGTCTACTGACTAGCGGGGACCACCTAAGCACAGATACGCAGTATTTT

d_call: -
j_call: TRBJ2-3
clone_size: few
v_call: TRBV12-5
cdr3_aa: CASGLRIDTQYF
cdr3_nt: TGTGCTAGTGGTCTCCGAATAGATACGCAGTATTTT